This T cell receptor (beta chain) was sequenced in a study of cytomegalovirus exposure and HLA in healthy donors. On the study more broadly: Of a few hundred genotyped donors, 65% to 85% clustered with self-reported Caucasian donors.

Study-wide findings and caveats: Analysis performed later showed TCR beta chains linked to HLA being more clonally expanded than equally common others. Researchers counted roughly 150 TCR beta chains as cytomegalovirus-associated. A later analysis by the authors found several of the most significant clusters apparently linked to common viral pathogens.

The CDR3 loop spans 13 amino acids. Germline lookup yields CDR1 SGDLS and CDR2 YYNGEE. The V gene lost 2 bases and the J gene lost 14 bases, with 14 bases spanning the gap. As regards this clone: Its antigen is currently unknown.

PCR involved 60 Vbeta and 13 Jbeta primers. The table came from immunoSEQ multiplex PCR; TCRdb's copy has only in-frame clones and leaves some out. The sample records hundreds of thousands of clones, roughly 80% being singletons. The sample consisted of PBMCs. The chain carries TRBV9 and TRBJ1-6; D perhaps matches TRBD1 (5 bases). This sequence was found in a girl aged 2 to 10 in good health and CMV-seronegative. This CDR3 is CASSVEATGALHF. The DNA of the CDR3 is TGTGCCAGCAGCGTGGAAGCCACGGGGGCCCTCCACTTT.